This TCR beta chain originates from a study of blood T cells in healthy people across ages. Study-level findings and limits: Naive and antigen-experienced cells were not separated, limiting conclusive comparison.

Alongside a J-beta primer mix, a sample-barcoded 5' primer served in a second PCR lasting about 7 to 11 cycles. One entry per CDR3 protein results from TCRdb running MiXCR on the 5' RACE reads. The data show under 1,000,000 distinct CDR3 sequences, under 40% seen once. The people who gave samples were healthy Caucasians from Russia, aged about 6 to 100. Each sample yielded at least 5 micrograms of PBMC total RNA. CDR1 is DFQATT and CDR2 is SNEGSKA in the germline V gene (reference sequence). Trimming took 0 bases from V and 5 from J; bases not matched to a gene: 6. The CDR3 contains 15 residues. Comments on this clonotype: Its antigen is unidentified.

The sample comprised blood. This sequence originates from a man aged 18 to 30 in good health. The chain joins TRBV20-1 to TRBJ2-5; 10 bases align to TRBD2. The CDR3 DNA reads as TGCAGTGCTAGAGATTACATTAGCGGGGGGGAGACCCAGTACTTC. This sequence encodes CSARDYISGGETQYF.